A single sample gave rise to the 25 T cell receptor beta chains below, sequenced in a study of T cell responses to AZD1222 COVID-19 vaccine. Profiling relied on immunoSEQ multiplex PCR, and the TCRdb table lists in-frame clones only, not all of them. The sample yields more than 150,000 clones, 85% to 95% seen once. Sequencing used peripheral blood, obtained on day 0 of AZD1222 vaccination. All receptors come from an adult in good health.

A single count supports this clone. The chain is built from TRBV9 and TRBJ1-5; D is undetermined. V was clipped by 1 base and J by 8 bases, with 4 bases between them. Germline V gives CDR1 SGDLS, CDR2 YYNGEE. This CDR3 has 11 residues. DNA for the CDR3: TGTGCCAGCAGCGTAAGGAAGCCCCAGCATTTT. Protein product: CASSVRKPQHF.

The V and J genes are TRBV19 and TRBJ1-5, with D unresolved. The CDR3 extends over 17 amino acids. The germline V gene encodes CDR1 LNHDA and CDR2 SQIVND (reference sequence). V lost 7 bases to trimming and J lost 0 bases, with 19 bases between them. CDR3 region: CASNGGGQMYSNQPQHF. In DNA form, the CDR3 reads TGTGCCAGTAATGGAGGCGGGCAGATGTATAGCAATCAGCCCCAGCATTTT.

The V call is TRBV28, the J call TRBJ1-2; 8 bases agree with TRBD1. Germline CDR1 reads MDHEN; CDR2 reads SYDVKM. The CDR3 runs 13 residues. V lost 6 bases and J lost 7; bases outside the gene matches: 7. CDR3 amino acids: CASSRGQGSGYTF. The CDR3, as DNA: TGTGCCAGCAGCCGAGGACAGGGCTCTGGCTACACCTTC.

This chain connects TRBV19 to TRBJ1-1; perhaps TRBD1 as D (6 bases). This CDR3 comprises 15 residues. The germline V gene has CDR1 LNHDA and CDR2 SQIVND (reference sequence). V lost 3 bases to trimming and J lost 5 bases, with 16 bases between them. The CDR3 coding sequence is TGTGCCAGTAGTATCCGCCAGGGGAGAGAAACTGAAGCTTTCTTT. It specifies CASSIRQGRETEAFF.

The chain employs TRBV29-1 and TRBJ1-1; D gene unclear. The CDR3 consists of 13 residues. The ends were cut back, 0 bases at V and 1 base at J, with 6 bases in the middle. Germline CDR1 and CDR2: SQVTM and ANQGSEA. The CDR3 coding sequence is TGCAGCGTTGAAGAGCGGGGGAACACTGAAGCTTTCTTT. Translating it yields CSVEERGNTEAFF.

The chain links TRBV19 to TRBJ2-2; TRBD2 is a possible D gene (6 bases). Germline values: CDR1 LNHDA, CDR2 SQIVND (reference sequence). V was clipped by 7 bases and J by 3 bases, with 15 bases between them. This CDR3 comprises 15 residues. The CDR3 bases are TGTGCCAGTAATGGGGGAAGCGGGTACACCGGGGAGCTGTTTTTT. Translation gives CASNGGSGYTGELFF.

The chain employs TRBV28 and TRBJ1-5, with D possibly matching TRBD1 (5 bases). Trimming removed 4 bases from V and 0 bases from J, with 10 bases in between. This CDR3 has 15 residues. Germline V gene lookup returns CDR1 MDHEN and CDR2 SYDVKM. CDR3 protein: CASSWGSPSNQPQHF. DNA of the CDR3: TGTGCCAGCAGTTGGGGCAGCCCTAGCAATCAGCCCCAGCATTTT. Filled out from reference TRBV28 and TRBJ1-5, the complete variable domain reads DVKVTQSSRYLVKRTGEKVFLECVQDMDHENMFWYRQDPGLGLRLIYFSYDVKMKEKGDIPEGYSVSREKKERFSLILESASTNQTSMYLCASSWGSPSNQPQHFGDGTRLSIL.

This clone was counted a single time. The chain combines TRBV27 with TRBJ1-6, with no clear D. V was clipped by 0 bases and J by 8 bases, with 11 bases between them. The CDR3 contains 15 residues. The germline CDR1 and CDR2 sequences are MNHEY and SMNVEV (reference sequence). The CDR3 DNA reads TGTGCCAGCAGTTTATCACCGGGTCGGCATTCACCCCTCCACTTT. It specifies CASSLSPGRHSPLHF.

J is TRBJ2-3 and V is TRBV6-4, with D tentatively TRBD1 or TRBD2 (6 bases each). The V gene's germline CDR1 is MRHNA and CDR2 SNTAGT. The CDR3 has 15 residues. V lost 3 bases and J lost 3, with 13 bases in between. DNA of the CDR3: TGTGCCAGCAGTGAAAGGGGGGATCTAACAGATACGCAGTATTTT. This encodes CASSERGDLTDTQYF.

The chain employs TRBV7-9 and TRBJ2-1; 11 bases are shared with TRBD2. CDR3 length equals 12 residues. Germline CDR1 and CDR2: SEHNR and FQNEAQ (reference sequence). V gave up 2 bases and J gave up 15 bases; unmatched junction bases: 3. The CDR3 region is CASSLTSGSTFF. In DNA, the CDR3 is TGTGCCAGCAGCTTAACTAGCGGGAGTACGTTCTTC.

The CDR3 DNA follows: TGTGCCTGGAAGGCCCTCCCGGGCGCGAGCGGCTACACCTTC. Residues: CAWKALPGASGYTF. The gene calls are TRBV30 and TRBJ1-2; D unresolved. The CDR3 covers 14 residues. The V gene lost 4 bases and the J gene lost 8 bases, with 20 bases spanning the gap. Germline V gene sequence: CDR1 GTSNPN, CDR2 SVGIG (reference sequence).

CDR3: CASSRDFGETQYF. The CDR3 nucleotides read TGTGCCAGCAGTAGGGACTTCGGGGAGACCCAGTACTTC. V and J are TRBV6-2 or TRBV6-3 and TRBJ2-5, with D perhaps TRBD2 (6 bases). CDR1 is MNHEY and CDR2 is SVGEGT in the germline V gene. V gave up 5 bases and J gave up 5 bases, with 12 bases separating them. This CDR3 contains 13 residues.

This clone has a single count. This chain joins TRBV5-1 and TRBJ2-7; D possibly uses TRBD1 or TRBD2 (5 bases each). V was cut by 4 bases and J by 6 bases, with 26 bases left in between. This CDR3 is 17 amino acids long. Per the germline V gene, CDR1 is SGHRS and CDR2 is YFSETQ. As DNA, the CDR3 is TGCGCCAGCAGCCCCTCAACTACCGGGACCGCGTGGGCCGAGCAGTACTTC. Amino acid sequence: CASSPSTTGTAWAEQYF.

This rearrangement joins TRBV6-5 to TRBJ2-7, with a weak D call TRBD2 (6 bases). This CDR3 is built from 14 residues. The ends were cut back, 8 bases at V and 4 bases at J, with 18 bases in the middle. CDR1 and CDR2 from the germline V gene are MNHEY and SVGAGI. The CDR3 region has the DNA TGTGCCAGCTCTGTAGGGAGCGGAGGGTACGAGCAGTACTTC. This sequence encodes CASSVGSGGYEQYF.

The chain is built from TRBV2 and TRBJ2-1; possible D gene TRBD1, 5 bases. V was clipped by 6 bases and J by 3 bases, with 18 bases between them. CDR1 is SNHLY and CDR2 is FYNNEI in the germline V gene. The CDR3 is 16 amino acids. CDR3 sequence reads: CASRLDRPIIYNEQFF. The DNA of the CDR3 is TGTGCCAGCAGACTTGACAGACCCATTATCTACAATGAGCAGTTCTTC.

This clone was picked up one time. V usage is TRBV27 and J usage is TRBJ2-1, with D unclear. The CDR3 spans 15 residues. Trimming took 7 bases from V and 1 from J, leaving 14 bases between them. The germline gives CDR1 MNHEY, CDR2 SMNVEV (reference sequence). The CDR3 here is CASTLIGGSYNEQFF. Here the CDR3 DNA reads TGTGCCAGCACCCTGATAGGCGGTTCCTACAATGAGCAGTTCTTC.

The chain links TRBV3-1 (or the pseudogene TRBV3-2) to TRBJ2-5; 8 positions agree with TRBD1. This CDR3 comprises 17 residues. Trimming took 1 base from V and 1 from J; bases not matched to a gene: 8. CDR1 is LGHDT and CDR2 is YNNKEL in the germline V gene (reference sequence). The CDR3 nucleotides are TGTGCCAGCAGCCAAGGGACAGGGAGGCGATCCCAAGAGACCCAGTACTTC. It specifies CASSQGTGRRSQETQYF.

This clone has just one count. The CDR3 region is CASSQGAGTGATNEKLFF. CDR3 bases: TGTGCCAGCAGCCAAGGAGCGGGGACAGGTGCAACTAATGAAAAACTGTTTTTT. The chain links TRBV4-2 to TRBJ1-4; 8 bases match TRBD1. CDR3 length: 18 residues. Per germline, CDR1 LGHNA and CDR2 YNFKEQ. After removal of 1 base from V and 0 bases from J, the junction contained 7 bases not matched to a gene.

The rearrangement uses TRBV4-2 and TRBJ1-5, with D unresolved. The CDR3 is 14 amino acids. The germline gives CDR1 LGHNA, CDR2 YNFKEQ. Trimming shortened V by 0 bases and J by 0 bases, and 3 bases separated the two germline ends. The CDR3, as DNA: TGTGCCAGCAGCCAAGATTATAGCAATCAGCCCCAGCATTTT. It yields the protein CASSQDYSNQPQHF.

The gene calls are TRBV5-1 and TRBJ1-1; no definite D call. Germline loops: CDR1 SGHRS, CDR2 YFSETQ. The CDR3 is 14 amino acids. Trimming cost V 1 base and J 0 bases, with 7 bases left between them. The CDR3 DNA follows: TGCGCCAGCAGCTTGAAGGAATTGAACACTGAAGCTTTCTTT. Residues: CASSLKELNTEAFF.

The CDR3 region has the DNA TGCGCCAGCAGTGAGGGATCCGCGAACACCGGGGAGCTGTTTTTT. Amino acid sequence: CASSEGSANTGELFF. The V gene is TRBV10-2, the J gene TRBJ2-2; D ambiguous. Germline V gives CDR1 WSHSY, CDR2 SAAADI. The CDR3 contains 15 residues. Trimming shortened V by 2 bases and J by 0 bases, and 7 bases separated the two germline ends.

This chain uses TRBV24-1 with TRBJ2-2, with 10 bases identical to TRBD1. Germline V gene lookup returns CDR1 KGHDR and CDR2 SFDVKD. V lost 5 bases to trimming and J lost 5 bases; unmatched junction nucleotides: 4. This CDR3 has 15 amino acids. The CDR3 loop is CATSGDRGSTGELFF. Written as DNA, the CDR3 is TGTGCCACCAGTGGGGACAGGGGTAGTACCGGGGAGCTGTTTTTT.

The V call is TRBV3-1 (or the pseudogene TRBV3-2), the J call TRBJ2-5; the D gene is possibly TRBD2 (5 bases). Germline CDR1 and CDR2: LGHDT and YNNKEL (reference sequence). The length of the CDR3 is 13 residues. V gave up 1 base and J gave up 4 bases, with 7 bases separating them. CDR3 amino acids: CASSQGGAETQYF. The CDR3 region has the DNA TGTGCCAGCAGCCAAGGGGGAGCAGAGACCCAGTACTTC.

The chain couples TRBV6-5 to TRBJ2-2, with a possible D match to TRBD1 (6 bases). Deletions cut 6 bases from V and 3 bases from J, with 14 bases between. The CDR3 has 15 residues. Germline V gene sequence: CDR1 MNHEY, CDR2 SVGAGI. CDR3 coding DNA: TGTGCCAGCAGCCCCCGGACAGCTTACACCGGGGAGCTGTTTTTT. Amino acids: CASSPRTAYTGELFF.

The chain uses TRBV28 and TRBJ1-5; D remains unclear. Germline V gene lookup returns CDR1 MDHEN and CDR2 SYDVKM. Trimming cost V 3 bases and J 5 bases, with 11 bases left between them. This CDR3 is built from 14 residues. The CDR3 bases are TGTGCCAGCAGTTTCGGACGTCGTGATCAGCCCCAGCATTTT. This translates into CASSFGRRDQPQHF.